The sample holds a few counts of the clone carrying this T cell receptor beta chain. Its antigen is still unknown. The record originates from a study of CD8 T cells in ankylosing spondylitis. Study-wide points: It appeared that ankylosing spondylitis blood was characterized by a TCR beta motif of several highly homologous variants.

One entry per CDR3 protein, called by TCRdb with MiXCR from the 5' RACE reads. The sample has under 550,000 distinct CDR3 sequences, more than 25% seen once. Trimming removed 3 bases from V and 7 bases from J; junction bases left unmatched: 5. This CDR3 region has 14 residues. Germline V gives CDR1 DFQATT, CDR2 SNEGSKA (reference sequence). The genes are TRBV20-1 and TRBJ2-1; TRBD2 agrees at 11 bases. Specimen: blood, either unsorted or a sorted T cell fraction (not recorded which). The sequence was obtained from a male donor with ankylosing spondylitis. CDR3 sequence reads: CSASPGTSGNEQFF. CDR3 DNA: TGCAGTGCTAGCCCCGGGACTAGCGGTAATGAGCAGTTCTTC.